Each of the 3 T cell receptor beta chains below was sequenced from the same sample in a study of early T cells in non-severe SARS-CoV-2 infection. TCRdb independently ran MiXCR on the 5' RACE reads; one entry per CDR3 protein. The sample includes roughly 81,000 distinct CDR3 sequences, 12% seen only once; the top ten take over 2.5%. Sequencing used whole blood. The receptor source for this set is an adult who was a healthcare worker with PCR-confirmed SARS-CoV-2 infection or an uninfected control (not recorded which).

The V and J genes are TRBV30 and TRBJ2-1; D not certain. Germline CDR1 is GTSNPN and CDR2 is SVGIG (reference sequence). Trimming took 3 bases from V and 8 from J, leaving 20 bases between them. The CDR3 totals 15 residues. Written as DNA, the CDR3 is TGTGCCTGGAGGTGGCGCGGCAGGAAGGAAGATGAGCAGTTCTTC. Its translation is CAWRWRGRKEDEQFF.

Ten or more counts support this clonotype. For the CDR3, the DNA is TGTGCCAGCGGGGCGCTCCGGTTCAGGGACGAGTACTTC. Translated, it gives CASGALRFRDEYF. The chain carries TRBV6-5 and TRBJ2-7, with D perhaps assigned TRBD1 or TRBD2 (5 bases each). Germline V gene data show CDR1 as MNHEY and CDR2 as SVGAGI. The CDR3 extends over 13 amino acids. Trimming took off 8 bases at V and 11 bases at J, with 22 bases between the two ends.

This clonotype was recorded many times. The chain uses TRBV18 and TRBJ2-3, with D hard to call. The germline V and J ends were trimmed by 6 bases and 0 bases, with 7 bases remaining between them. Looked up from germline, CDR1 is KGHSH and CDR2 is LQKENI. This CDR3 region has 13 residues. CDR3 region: CASSPTSTDTQYF. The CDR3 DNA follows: TGTGCCAGCTCGCCAACTAGCACAGATACGCAGTATTTT. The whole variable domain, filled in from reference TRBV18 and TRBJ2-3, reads NAGVMQNPRHLVRRRGQEARLRCSPMKGHSHVYWYRQLPEEGLKFMVYLQKENIIDESGMPKERFSAEFPKEGPSILRIQQVVRGDSAAYFCASSPTSTDTQYFGPGTRLTVL.